This TCR beta chain was observed in a study of T cell responses to AZD1222 COVID-19 vaccine (dated by TCRdb to the early 2020s). Looking at the study overall: A total of over 230 trial participants underwent TCR sequencing, of whom around 200 received two doses of AZD1222 and some 26 received two doses of the MenACWY control vaccine. Trial participants were enrolled by age into subgroups of 18-55, 56-69 and 70-plus years, and roughly 150, 30 and 60 TCR-sequenced participants, respectively, were included in these subgroups. General study outcomes and caveats: Spike-specific TCR breadth and depth rose significantly after two AZD1222 doses compared with day 0 and with MenACWY recipients. Conclusions about previously exposed vaccinees are limited because only six or seven AZD1222 recipients were SARS-CoV-2 seropositive at baseline. Most participants were white British and females outnumbered males, and the authors suggested that clonal diversity may have been underestimated. In the small 56-69-year group, the increase in depth fell short of significance, most likely because of low power. The vaccine-associated CD4 TCRs covered the entire spike protein, and the dominant responses fell in regions 160-218 and 743-854. Nearly half of unique spike-specific TCRs reportedly recognized epitopes outside regions mutated in the B.1.351 and B.1.1.7 variants. Because no day 14 peak-response samples were available, repertoires were characterized only after the peak T cell response.

In regard to this clone: What antigen it recognizes has not been identified. No base qualities exist here, and no much larger clone lies one base off it.

The CDR3 regions of human TCRbeta chains were subjected to immunosequencing. The published analysis was carried out like this. Repertoire TCRs were matched against a reference library of SARS-CoV-2-specific TCRs generated with the MIRA antigen-specificity platform. Breadth meant the fraction of unique TCRs that were SARS-CoV-2-associated, whereas depth meant the fraction of total T cells that were SARS-CoV-2-associated. Using the MIRA data, each spike-specific TCR was mapped to the spike region that the TCR reacts to and placed in a CD4 or CD8 class. Log10-transformed breadth and depth values were compared by one-way ANOVA with Sidak's multiple comparisons tests. This is the immuneACCESS table as TCRdb keeps it, with only in-frame sequences that have V and J called. A part of the clones is gone; compared with another copy, unresolved V genes explain less than half, and the rest is unexplained. V and J calls plus clone size are reproduced from that table; the DNA served to infer D and trimming. The sample profile shows 80,000 to 100,000 clones; roughly nine tenths of them were found once. 2.5% of the sample is taken by the ten largest.

The sample's time point, from its label and the paper: about 28 days (+/-7) after the second vaccine dose. Because spike-specific TCR depth and breadth did not differ between the two schedules, AZD1222 recipients who got a second dose at roughly 4 weeks were pooled with those who got a second dose at roughly 12 weeks. Samples from vaccinated people were obtained from the UK trials COV001 and COV002, which included a single-blind randomized controlled phase 2/3 trial of AZD1222 (ChAdOx1 nCoV-19) in healthy adults. For TCRbeta chain sequencing, PBMC samples from trial participants were taken at day 0 and at day 28 after the second dose. From the cysteine up to the phenylalanine, the CDR3 has a length of 13 residues. Only the CDR3 portion is preserved as DNA: 39 bases, with reading frame beginning at the first base. For this chain, trimming is 6 bases at the V end and 3 bases at the J end, and the number of junction bases without a gene match is 5. CDR1 MNHNY and CDR2 SVGAGI are derived from the germline V gene (reference sequence).

Recombination connected TRBV6-6 to TRBJ2-7; TRBD1 matches 7 bases in the middle. This material consisted of peripheral blood, taken 28 days after the second AZD1222 dose. The sequence was collected from an adult who received the AZD1222 COVID-19 vaccine. The sequenced DNA: TGTGCCAGCAGACCCGGACAGGACTACGAGCAGTACTTC. Translated, it gives CASRPGQDYEQYF.